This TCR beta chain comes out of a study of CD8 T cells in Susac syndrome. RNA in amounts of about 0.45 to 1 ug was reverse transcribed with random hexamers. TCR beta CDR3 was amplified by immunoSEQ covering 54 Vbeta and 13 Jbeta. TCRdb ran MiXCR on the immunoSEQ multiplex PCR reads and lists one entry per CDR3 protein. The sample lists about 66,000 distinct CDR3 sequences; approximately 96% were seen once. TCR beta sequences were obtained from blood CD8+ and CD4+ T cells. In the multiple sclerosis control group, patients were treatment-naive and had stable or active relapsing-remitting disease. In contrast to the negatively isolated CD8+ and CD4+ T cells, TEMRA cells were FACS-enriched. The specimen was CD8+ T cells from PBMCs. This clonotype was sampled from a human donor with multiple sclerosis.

The DNA for the CDR3 is TGTGCCAGCAGCTTGGACCAGTCTTACGAGCAGTACTTC. Translating it yields CASSLDQSYEQYF. This chain joins TRBV5-6 and TRBJ2-7; D is ambiguous. Trimming removed 0 bases at V and 4 bases at J, with 8 bases between. From germline, CDR1 is SGHDT and CDR2 YYEEEE. The CDR3 consists of 13 residues.